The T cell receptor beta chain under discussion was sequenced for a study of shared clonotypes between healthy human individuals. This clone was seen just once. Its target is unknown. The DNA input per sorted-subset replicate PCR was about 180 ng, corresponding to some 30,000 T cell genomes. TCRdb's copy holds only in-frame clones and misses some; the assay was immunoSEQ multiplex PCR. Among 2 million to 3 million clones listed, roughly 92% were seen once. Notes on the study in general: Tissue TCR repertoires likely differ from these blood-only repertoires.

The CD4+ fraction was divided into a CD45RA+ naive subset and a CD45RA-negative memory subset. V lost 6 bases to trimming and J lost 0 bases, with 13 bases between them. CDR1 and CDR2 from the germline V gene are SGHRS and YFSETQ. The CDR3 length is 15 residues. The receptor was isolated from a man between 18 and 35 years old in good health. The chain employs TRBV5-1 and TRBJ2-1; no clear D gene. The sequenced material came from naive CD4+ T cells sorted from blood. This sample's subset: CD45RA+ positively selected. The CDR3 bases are TGCGCCAGCACTTCGACCGCTAGCTCCTACAATGAGCAGTTCTTC. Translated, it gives CASTSTASSYNEQFF.